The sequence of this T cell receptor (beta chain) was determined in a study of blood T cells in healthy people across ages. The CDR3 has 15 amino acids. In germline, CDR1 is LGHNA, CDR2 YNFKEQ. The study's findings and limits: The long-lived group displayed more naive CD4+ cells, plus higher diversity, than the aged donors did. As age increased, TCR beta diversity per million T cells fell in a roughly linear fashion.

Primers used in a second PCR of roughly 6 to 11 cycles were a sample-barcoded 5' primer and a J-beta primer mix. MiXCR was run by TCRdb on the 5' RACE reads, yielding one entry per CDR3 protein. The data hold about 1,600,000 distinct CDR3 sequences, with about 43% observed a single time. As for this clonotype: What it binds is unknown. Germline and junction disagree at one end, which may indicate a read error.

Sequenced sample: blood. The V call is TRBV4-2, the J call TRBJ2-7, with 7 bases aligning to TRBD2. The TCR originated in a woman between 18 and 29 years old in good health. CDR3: CASSQEQRGAYEQSF. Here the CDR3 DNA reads TGTGCCAGCAGCCAAGAACAGCGGGGAGCCTACGAGCAGTCCTTC.